The 20 T cell receptor beta chains presented below share a single source sample, sequenced in a study of T cells after yellow fever vaccination. MiXCR was run by TCRdb on the 5' RACE reads, yielding one entry per CDR3 protein. The sample holds about 57,000 distinct CDR3 sequences; roughly 7.3% are singletons and the top ten take 35% to 40%. The input for sequencing was CD8+ T cells sorted from PBMCs, taken 15 days after the yellow fever booster vaccination. The source is a man between 25 and 39 years old who received the YFV17D yellow fever vaccine.

Of note for this clonotype: This may be a read error, as it is one base from a much larger clone. V is TRBV2 and J is TRBJ2-5, with unresolved D. CDR1 is SNHLY and CDR2 is FYNNEI in the germline V gene. The CDR3 consists of 13 residues. V was trimmed by 5 bases and J by 5 bases, leaving 12 bases between them. CDR3 nucleotides: TGTGCCAGCAGTCAGACCCGACGGGAGACCCAGTACTTC. This encodes CASSQTRRETQYF. Together with reference TRBV2 and TRBJ2-5, the CDR3 gives the full variable domain: EPEVTQTPSHQVTQMGQEVILRCVPISNHLYFYWYRQILGQKVEFLVSFYNNEISEKSEIFDDQFSVERPDGSNFTLKIRSTKLEDSAMYFCASSQTRRETQYFGPGTRLLVL.

This clonotype was counted at least ten times. The chain is built from TRBV12-3 or TRBV12-4 and TRBJ2-3; D call uncertain. The CDR3 contains 14 residues. V was clipped by 3 bases and J by 3 bases, with 10 bases between them. The CDR3 DNA reads as TGTGCCAGCAGTTTTGGCTACCTAACAGATACGCAGTATTTT. Translating it yields CASSFGYLTDTQYF.

Remarks on this clonotype: A read error may be the cause here, since a much bigger clone is one base away. The rearrangement links TRBV10-3 to TRBJ2-7; TRBD2 agrees at 7 bases. The CDR3 has 16 residues. Unmatched junction bases numbered 10, after V lost 0 bases and J lost 5 bases. Germline loops: CDR1 ENHRY, CDR2 SYGVKD. CDR3 nucleotides: TGTGCCATCAGTGAGTCCGGACTAGTGGGAGGTGACGAGCAGTACTTC. Translation gives CAISESGLVGGDEQYF.

The table lists this clonotype with many counts. The chain's CDR3 is CASSLAGTGEFF. The CDR3 bases are TGTGCCAGCAGCTTAGCCGGGACAGGAGAGTTCTTC. This chain uses TRBV7-8 with TRBJ2-1, with 8 bases matching TRBD1. Germline V gene data show CDR1 as SGHVS and CDR2 as FQNEAQ. This CDR3 has 12 amino acids. V was clipped by 0 bases and J by 14 bases; unmatched bases: 3.

This clonotype was recorded at least ten times. The chain couples TRBV15 to TRBJ1-2; no reliable D call. There are 14 residues in the CDR3. V lost 1 base, J lost 4 bases, and 10 bases lay in between. Germline V gene data show CDR1 as LNHNV and CDR2 as YYDKDF (reference sequence). The CDR3 is CATSRASSGYGYTF. CDR3 DNA: TGTGCCACCAGCAGAGCTTCGAGCGGCTATGGCTACACCTTC.

This clonotype was counted many times. The genes are TRBV4-3 and TRBJ2-7; TRBD1 is a possible D gene (5 bases). The germline gives CDR1 LGHNA, CDR2 YSLEER. CDR3 length equals 15 residues. V was cut by 1 base and J by 6 bases, with 16 bases left in between. The CDR3 sequence is CASSQVGPTKGEQYF. Written as DNA, the CDR3 is TGCGCCAGCAGCCAAGTGGGGCCCACAAAGGGCGAGCAGTACTTC.

This clonotype was seen repeatedly, ten times or more. The chain links TRBV20-1 to TRBJ2-7; D remains ambiguous. Per the germline V gene, CDR1 is DFQATT and CDR2 is SNEGSKA (reference sequence). CDR3 length: 12 amino acids. V lost 4 bases and J lost 5, with 12 bases in between. The CDR3 reads CSANPGINEQYF. The DNA of the CDR3 is TGCAGTGCTAATCCGGGTATCAACGAGCAGTACTTC.

This clonotype was counted ten times or more. J is TRBJ2-1 and V is TRBV5-1; D is unresolved. This CDR3 is built from 13 residues. V lost 0 bases and J lost 3, with 4 bases in between. CDR1 SGHRS and CDR2 YFSETQ come from the germline V gene. The DNA for the CDR3 is TGCGCCAGCAGCTTGGACGGCTACAATGAGCAGTTCTTC. Amino acids: CASSLDGYNEQFF.

This clonotype was counted many times. This rearrangement joins TRBV29-1 to TRBJ1-2; a possible D gene is TRBD1 (6 bases). Germline CDR1 and CDR2: SQVTM and ANQGSEA. The CDR3 runs 12 residues. V lost 3 bases, J lost 8 bases, and 13 bases lay in between. The CDR3: CSVDGQPGGYTF. The CDR3 DNA sequence: TGCAGCGTTGATGGACAGCCTGGCGGCTACACCTTC.

This clonotype was observed at least ten times. This sequence joins TRBV4-3 and TRBJ2-7; 8 bases are shared with TRBD1. V shed 0 bases and J 4 bases; nucleotides not matched to a gene: 8. Germline lookup yields CDR1 LGHNA and CDR2 YSLEER. The CDR3 sequence is 16 residues long. The CDR3 DNA reads TGCGCCAGCAGCCAAGAAAGCAGGGGGCAAGTATACGAGCAGTACTTC. As protein: CASSQESRGQVYEQYF.

This clonotype has only a few counts. The chain recombines TRBV20-1 with TRBJ2-1; D gene uncertain. From germline, CDR1 is DFQATT and CDR2 SNEGSKA (reference sequence). The CDR3 extends over 9 amino acids. V lost 4 bases and J 9 bases, leaving 4 bases between the germline ends. CDR3 amino acids: CSAMGEQFF. The DNA of the CDR3 is TGCAGTGCTATGGGTGAGCAGTTCTTC.

This clonotype was seen many times. The rearrangement uses TRBV7-9 and TRBJ2-1; possible D gene TRBD2, 6 bases. The germline V and J ends were trimmed by 5 bases and 6 bases, with 14 bases remaining between them. CDR1 is SEHNR, CDR2 FQNEAQ, per germline (reference sequence). This CDR3 spans 14 amino acids. In DNA form, the CDR3 reads TGTGCCAGCAGCCCATCAGGAGGGCTCAATGAGCAGTTCTTC. Protein: CASSPSGGLNEQFF. The full variable domain, its missing parts supplied by reference TRBV7-9 and TRBJ2-1, is DTGVSQNPRHKITKRGQNVTFRCDPISEHNRLYWYRQTLGQGPEFLTYFQNEAQLEKSRLLSDRFSAERPKGSFSTLEIQRTEQGDSAMYLCASSPSGGLNEQFFGPGTRLTVL.

This chain links TRBV5-5 with TRBJ2-1; D ambiguous. The germline CDR1 and CDR2 sequences are SGHKS and YYEKEE (reference sequence). V shed 7 bases and J shed 0 bases, with 14 bases lying between them. The CDR3 sequence is 15 residues long. The CDR3 nucleotides are TGTGCCAGCGGCCCTGGGTTGAGCTCCTACAATGAGCAGTTCTTC. This translates into CASGPGLSSYNEQFF.

This clonotype was seen ten or more times. The chain combines TRBV6-5 with TRBJ2-3; TRBD2 might be the D (6 bases). Trimming pared 2 bases from V and 3 bases from J, leaving 15 bases between. Germline loops: CDR1 MNHEY, CDR2 SVGAGI. The CDR3 consists of 16 residues. CDR3: CASSYHRELRTDTQYF. CDR3 sequence (DNA): TGTGCCAGCAGTTACCACCGGGAGCTTAGAACAGATACGCAGTATTTT.

This clonotype came up many times. The rearrangement uses TRBV5-1 and TRBJ1-2, with D maybe TRBD1 (5 bases). Trimming took off 1 base at V and 6 bases at J, with 13 bases between the two ends. Germline-derived CDR1 and CDR2 are SGHRS and YFSETQ. The CDR3 length is 14 residues. In nucleotides, the CDR3 is TGCGCCAGCAGCTTGACAGGTCCATATGATGGCTACACCTTC. Its protein is CASSLTGPYDGYTF.

Remarks on this clonotype: A read error may explain this, as a much larger clone is one base away. The chain combines TRBV12-3 or TRBV12-4 with TRBJ2-1; a weak D match, TRBD2 (6 bases). V lost 2 bases and J 6 bases, leaving 14 bases between the germline ends. The CDR3 consists of 15 residues. The CDR3 DNA sequence: TGTGCCAGCAGTTTAAAAGCGGGCCCGTTCAATGAGCAGTTCTTC. This gives the protein CASSLKAGPFNEQFF.

This clonotype was counted at least ten times. The V and J genes are TRBV6-1 and TRBJ1-1; no clear D. Trimming removed 4 bases from V and 3 bases from J, with 3 bases in between. The CDR3 covers 11 residues. CDR1 and CDR2 from the germline V gene are MNHNS and SASEGT. The CDR3 sequence is CASSVDTEAFF. As DNA, the CDR3 is TGTGCCAGCAGTGTCGACACTGAAGCTTTCTTT.

This clonotype has at least ten counts. This sequence joins TRBV7-6 and TRBJ2-7; D gene uncertain. Trimming pared 5 bases from V and 0 bases from J, leaving 8 bases between. This CDR3 comprises 13 residues. Per the germline V gene, CDR1 is SGHVS and CDR2 is FNYEAQ. CDR3 loop: CASSPLSSYEQYF. The CDR3 nucleotides are TGTGCCAGCAGCCCCTTAAGCTCCTACGAGCAGTACTTC.

This clonotype was seen many times. The chain couples TRBV29-1 to TRBJ2-7, with unresolved D. CDR3 length: 15 residues. The ends were cut back, 4 bases at V and 3 bases at J, with 19 bases in the middle. CDR1 and CDR2 from the germline V gene are SQVTM and ANQGSEA. In DNA, the CDR3 is TGCAGCGTTGTTGATGCAGACACGTCGGGCTACGAGCAGTACTTC. Translated, it gives CSVVDADTSGYEQYF.

This clonotype has at least ten counts. The rearrangement uses TRBV10-3 and TRBJ2-7, with TRBD2 matching over 8 bases. The V and J ends lost 6 bases and 5 bases, in that order; junction bases with no gene match: 9. This CDR3 contains 14 residues. Germline assignment: CDR1 ENHRY and CDR2 SYGVKD. The CDR3 protein is CAIRGLDSVHEQYF. Here the CDR3 DNA reads TGTGCCATCAGGGGACTAGATTCTGTCCACGAGCAGTACTTC.